The 5 T cell receptor beta chains given below trace back to one sample, sequenced in a study of shared clonotypes between healthy human individuals. Sequencing was performed with immunoSEQ multiplex PCR; in TCRdb, only in-frame clones are kept and a portion is missing. Among 1.5 million to 2.5 million clones listed, roughly 95% were seen once. Naive CD8 populations comprised CD45RO-negative cells positively selected for CCR7, excluding terminally differentiated effector memory CD45RA+ cells. Sequencing input: naive CD8+ T cells sorted from blood. These receptors all come from a man younger than 35 in good health.

The rearrangement uses TRBV6-1 and TRBJ2-2; 10 nucleotides align to TRBD1. With 1 base clipped from V and 7 bases from J, the junction kept 9 bases outside the gene matches. The CDR3 consists of 17 residues. Germline CDR1 reads MNHNS; CDR2 reads SASEGT. The CDR3 DNA reads as TGTGCCAGCAGTGAAGGACTCGGGACAGGGGTAGTCGGGGAGCTGTTTTTT. Protein product: CASSEGLGTGVVGELFF.

In the case of this clone: This sequence may be a read error, since a much larger clone differs from it by one base. The sample contains more than one DNA sequence encoding this CDR3. The V and J genes are TRBV7-9 and TRBJ2-7, with D perhaps matching TRBD1 (5 bases). The germline V and J ends were trimmed by 5 bases and 0 bases, with 8 bases remaining between them. The CDR3 is 13 amino acids. The germline V gene encodes CDR1 SEHNR and CDR2 FQNEAQ (reference sequence). The CDR3 sequence: CASSLDSSYEQYF. The CDR3 DNA reads TGTGCCAGCAGCCTAGACAGCTCCTACGAGCAGTACTTC.

This clone was observed a single time. The chain carries TRBV27 and TRBJ1-2, with a weak D call TRBD1 (5 bases). CDR1 MNHEY and CDR2 SMNVEV come from the germline V gene (reference sequence). V was cut by 0 bases and J by 5 bases, with 16 bases left in between. This CDR3 spans 16 amino acids. The CDR3: CASSLSSGETGYGYTF. In nucleotides, the CDR3 is TGTGCCAGCAGTTTATCCAGCGGGGAAACAGGTTATGGCTACACCTTC.

The rearrangement joins TRBV7-9 to TRBJ1-1; perhaps TRBD1 as D (5 bases). V was pared by 5 bases and J by 4 bases, with 17 bases between. The CDR3 consists of 15 residues. The germline V gene has CDR1 SEHNR and CDR2 FQNEAQ (reference sequence). CDR3 bases: TGTGCCAGCAGCCCCCCGGGAGGGGCCTTCACTGAAGCTTTCTTT. Amino acid sequence: CASSPPGGAFTEAFF. The variable domain in full, completed from reference TRBV7-9 and TRBJ1-1, reads DTGVSQNPRHKITKRGQNVTFRCDPISEHNRLYWYRQTLGQGPEFLTYFQNEAQLEKSRLLSDRFSAERPKGSFSTLEIQRTEQGDSAMYLCASSPPGGAFTEAFFGQGTRLTVV.

This chain joins TRBV5-1 and TRBJ2-7; a possible D gene is TRBD1 (7 bases). Germline V CDR1 and CDR2: SGHRS, YFSETQ. V was trimmed by 3 bases and J by 3 bases, leaving 16 bases between them. The CDR3 is made up of 15 amino acids. The CDR3 coding sequence is TGCGCCAGCAGCTGGGGGGACAGATTAGACTACGAGCAGTACTTC. Amino acids: CASSWGDRLDYEQYF.